These T cell receptor beta chains were read from a single sample in a study of blood T cell repertoires in COVID-19. Using immunoSEQ multiplex PCR, the repertoire was profiled, and TCRdb retains in-frame clones only, with some absent. The sample records some 110,000 clones, roughly 84% being singletons. Sequences were obtained from peripheral blood. The receptors originated from a man aged 40-50 years with acute or convalescent COVID-19. Both conserved end residues are trimmed from each CDR3.

TRBJ2-5,TRBV7-9,ASSEGLAVETQY
TRBJ1-3,TRBV5-1,ASSPQVPKNTIY
TRBJ1-4,TRBV15,ATSSRKDTSFLF
TRBJ1-4,TRBV12-3/TRBV12-4,ATLDSTNEKLF
TRBJ1-5,TRBV29-1,SAGTGMGQH
TRBJ1-6,TRBV4-2,ASSQDITGGTYNSPLH
TRBJ2-1,TRBV6-4,APGGGGGEQF
TRBJ2-3,TRBV28,ASIIAGKSTDTQY
TRBJ2-5,TRBV6-1,ASSEASRAGGETQY
TRBJ2-7,TRBV6-6,ASSQLGTGAYEQY
TRBJ2-5,TRBV14,ASSQDLRETQY
TRBJ1-1,TRBV25-1,ASSEFGLLGMNTEAF
TRBJ2-7,TRBV7-6,ASSSNRGLSYEQY
TRBJ2-2,TRBV3-1/TRBV3-2,ASSQSTGLPGELF
TRBJ1-6,TRBV18,ASSRGTGGSSPLH
TRBJ2-5,TRBV7-2,ASSLLGLDMTQY
TRBJ2-5,TRBV5-4,ASSSIQETQY
TRBJ1-2,TRBV5-1,ASSGTGQAAYGYT
TRBJ1-2,TRBV6-5,ASSMTASINYGYT
TRBJ2-5,TRBV18,ASSPRSSYGTQY
TRBJ2-5,TRBV11-2,ASSPGVQETQY
TRBJ2-3,TRBV7-2,ASSLQVAGDTQY
TRBJ1-3,TRBV9,ASSAGGLGSGNTIY
TRBJ1-1,TRBV21-1,ASSKWTRDRWTEAF
TRBJ1-2,TRBV28,ASSIPLGSGYT
TRBJ2-3,TRBV5-5,ASSIGQGAFTDTQY
TRBJ2-7,TRBV3-1/TRBV3-2,ASSPGTSGSPYEQY
TRBJ2-3,TRBV19,ATQGNLGGGAESADTQY
TRBJ2-3,TRBV4-2,ASSPDYSYTDTQY
TRBJ1-4,TRBV2,ASSEGHRVITNEKLF
TRBJ2-7,TRBV2,ASSGAYEQY
TRBJ1-2,TRBV5-1,ASSPGWANYGYT
TRBJ2-7,TRBV7-6,ASSFRTSVNYEQY
TRBJ2-7,TRBV5-5,ASSFDRIGEQY
TRBJ1-2,TRBV4-3,ASSQGPGYYGYT
TRBJ2-1,TRBV6-2/TRBV6-3,ASSYSAEQF
TRBJ2-5,TRBV18,ASSPGLAGVWETQY
TRBJ1-1,TRBV10-3,AISDRVNTEAF
TRBJ2-5,TRBV5-1,ASSTTSGETQY
TRBJ2-5,TRBV7-6,ASSSSGRAETQY
TRBJ2-7,TRBV10-3,AISEGQGSTGEQY